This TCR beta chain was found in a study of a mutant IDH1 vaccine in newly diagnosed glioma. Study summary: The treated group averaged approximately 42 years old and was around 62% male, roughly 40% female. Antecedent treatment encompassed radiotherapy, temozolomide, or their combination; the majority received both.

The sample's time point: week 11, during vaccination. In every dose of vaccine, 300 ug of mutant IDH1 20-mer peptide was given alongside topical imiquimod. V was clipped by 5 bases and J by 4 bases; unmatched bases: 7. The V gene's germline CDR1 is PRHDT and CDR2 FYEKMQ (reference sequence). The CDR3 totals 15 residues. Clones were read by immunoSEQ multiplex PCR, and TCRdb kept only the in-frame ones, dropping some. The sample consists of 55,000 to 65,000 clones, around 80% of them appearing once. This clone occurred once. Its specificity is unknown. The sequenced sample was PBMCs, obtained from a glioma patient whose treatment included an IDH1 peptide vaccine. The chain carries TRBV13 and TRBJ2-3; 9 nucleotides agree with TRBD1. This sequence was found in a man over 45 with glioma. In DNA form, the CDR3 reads TGTGCCAGCAGCACCGGGACAGGGAGGCCAGATACGCAGTATTTT. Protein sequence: CASSTGTGRPDTQYF.